This T cell receptor beta chain was found in a study of CD4 T cells in relation to SARS-CoV-2 and coronaviruses (dated by TCRdb to the early 2020s). With regard to the full study: The full convalescent cohort of about a dozen patients had a median age of around 38 years, ranging from roughly 21 to 80 years. Samples from three pre-COVID donors and the naive versus memory experiments were sequenced with the Adaptive Biotechnologies TCR-sequencing kit; other data were Illumina-based. For other donors in the study, expansion assays were sequenced with a different, Illumina-based TCR-beta assay. Memory CD4+ T cell crossreactivity between SARS-CoV-2 and common cold coronavirus spike proteins was assessed at the TCR clonotype level in the study. HLA restriction was mapped for shared crossreactive spike epitopes using patient-derived lymphoblastoid cell lines. Among the roughly twelve convalescent patients, 8 males and 4 females were included, and two of the subjects were Hispanic. On the study overall, not on this receptor specifically: Significantly weaker SARS-CoV-2-driven expansion was shown by crossreactive clones than by monoreactive clones, consistent with antigenic imprinting. Crossreactivity analysis centred on spike protein, so crossreactivity against other viral proteins was not assessed. About 65% of donors had memory CD4+ clonotypes that crossrecognized SARS-CoV-2 and at least one common cold coronavirus spike. The study was limited by small numbers of patients and tested TCRs. Because no donor provided both pre-pandemic and post-infection samples, tracing the source of pre-existing responses was limited. Naive versus memory sequencing indicated that memory recall responses, rather than primary responses primed during culture, are detected by the assay.

CDR3 length: 17 amino acids, cysteine to phenylalanine. The read is trimmed to its CDR3 DNA, 51 bases read in frame from base 1. V sheds 3 bases and J sheds 0 bases, leaving 17 bases between their ends. Sequences MGHRA (CDR1) and YSYEKL (CDR2) are obtained from the germline V gene. Naive and memory CD4+ T cells were separated from cryopreserved PBMCs by first enriching for CD4 and then performing EasySep naive CD4+ T cell enrichment. Ficoll-Paque PLUS gradient centrifugation was used to isolate PBMCs from leukapheresis product or whole blood. The PBMCs went either fresh into the expansion assay or into cryopreservation at -140 degrees C. The QIAamp Micro DNA Kit was used to extract genomic DNA from the CD4+ T cells. DNA from uncultured naive and memory CD4+ T cells underwent immunoSEQ TCR-beta sequencing at deep resolution. Per the authors' processing: During preprocessing, nonproductive sequences were discarded, as were any CDR3s that did not begin with C, did not end with F or W, or were shorter than 7 amino acids. Cultured and uncultured naive and memory CD4+ repertoires were searched for previously identified spike- and CEF-reactive CDR3s. CDR3 homology was measured as pairwise Levenshtein distance, computed with the stringdist R package after trimming three terminal residues from each end. Entries here come from immuneACCESS through TCRdb and include only in-frame sequences with V and J called. Some clones fail to appear in such tables; in the studies checked, an unresolved V gene covers under half of the shortfall, and the cause of the remainder is unknown. The V and J calls and clone size were taken over from that table, and D and trimming were inferred from the DNA. Present in this sample are tens of thousands of clones, 70% to 90% of which were seen just once. Together, the top ten hold about 3% of the sample.

Notes on this clone: Its target antigen remains unknown. Base qualities are not at hand, and no much larger clone is one base apart.

The source of this sequence is an adult with COVID-19. The V and J segments used are TRBV4-1 and TRBJ1-1; a tentative D match to TRBD1 spans 6 bases. Material: memory CD4+ T cells from PBMCs. The label giving this sample's cell subset or site can be read as: memory (non-naive) CD4+ T cells. The CDR3 protein sequence reads: CASSQRGDGGLNTEAFF. The DNA reads TGCGCCAGCAGCCAGAGAGGGGATGGGGGCTTGAACACTGAAGCTTTCTTT.